This TCR beta chain comes out of a study of cytomegalovirus exposure and HLA in healthy donors. Findings and caveats of the study: Per published accounts, TCR beta sequences correctly predicted the HLA-A and HLA-B alleles of most subjects. Exclusion applied to some V segments, including TRBV6-2 and TRBV6-3, as they were indistinguishable. With DRB1 most and HLA-C fewest, TCR association rates differed between HLA loci in a later analysis.

Use of 60 Vbeta and 13 Jbeta primers characterized the PCR. Data came from immunoSEQ multiplex PCR; TCRdb stores just in-frame clones and leaves some out. This table holds 90,000 to 120,000 clones, around 77% found once. CDR1 is SGHAT and CDR2 is FQNNGV in the germline V gene. CDR3 size: 16 residues. V dropped 1 base and J dropped 3 bases, with 16 bases sitting between them. At sampling all donors were nominally healthy, likely with unrecorded immune exposures. About this clone itself: Its antigen is currently unknown.

The V gene is TRBV11-2, the J gene TRBJ2-7, with D possibly being TRBD1 (5 bases). The source of this sequence is a male donor in good health and CMV-seronegative. Sequences were obtained from PBMCs. The CDR3 DNA sequence: TGTGCCAGCAGCTTAGGGGGCGGCAGGTTAGGCTACGAGCAGTACTTC. Encoded protein: CASSLGGGRLGYEQYF.